A few counts support the clone carrying this T cell receptor (beta chain). Its antigen remains unidentified. Unique molecular identifiers were attached to individual cDNA molecules. MiXCR, applied by TCRdb to the 5' RACE reads, yields one record per CDR3 protein. The sample lists tens of thousands of distinct CDR3 sequences; more than 5.5% were seen once. V lost 5 bases and J 9 bases, leaving 23 bases between the germline ends. Germline values: CDR1 MDHEN, CDR2 SYDVKM. This CDR3 region has 15 residues. This sample was included in a study of early T cells in non-severe SARS-CoV-2 infection. Overall study: Unsorted whole-blood RNA was sequenced in bulk, leaving chains unpaired. The study's findings and limits: Clonotype matching in VDJdb favored anti-spike CD8 responses and did not capture private and CD4 specificities.

This chain uses TRBV28 with TRBJ2-7; possibly TRBD2 for D (6 bases). What was sequenced was whole blood. This TCR derives from an adult who was a healthcare worker with PCR-confirmed SARS-CoV-2 infection or an uninfected control (not recorded which). CDR3 in amino acids: CASSPTSLGDPGQYF. DNA of the CDR3: TGTGCCAGCAGTCCGACTAGTTTGGGGGACCCCGGGCAGTACTTC.